The 6 T cell receptor beta chains listed next were all sequenced from one sample in a study of blood T cell repertoires in COVID-19. Generated by immunoSEQ multiplex PCR, the TCRdb table keeps only in-frame clones and is missing some. The data contain more than 250,000 clones, roughly 80% of them singletons. Sequencing input: peripheral blood. The source is a man in his sixties who had recovered from COVID-19.

V usage is TRBV30 and J usage is TRBJ2-1, with TRBD2 matching 7 bases. Germline CDR1 and CDR2: GTSNPN and SVGIG (reference sequence). CDR3 length equals 12 residues. The J segment lost 15 bases and the V segment lost 5 bases, leaving 13 bases of the junction unmatched. The chain's CDR3 is CAWGTMTSRRFF. The CDR3 nucleotides are TGTGCCTGGGGGACCATGACTAGCCGGAGGTTCTTC. Full variable domain (outside the CDR3, taken from reference TRBV30 and TRBJ2-1): SQTIHQWPATLVQPVGSPLSLECTVEGTSNPNLYWYRQAAGRGLQLLFYSVGIGQISSEVPQNLSASRPQDRQFILSSKKLLLSDSGFYLCAWGTMTSRRFFGPGTRLTVL.

The chain combines TRBV15 with TRBJ2-7, with 7 bases identical to TRBD1. Trimming at V came to 3 bases and at J to 1 base, leaving 9 bases not matched to a gene. The CDR3 is made up of 16 amino acids. Per germline, CDR1 LNHNV and CDR2 YYDKDF (reference sequence). In DNA, the CDR3 is TGTGCCACCAGCAGCCGGGGAGCGACAGGGTCCTACGAGCAGTACTTC. Residues: CATSSRGATGSYEQYF.

The rearrangement uses TRBV29-1 and TRBJ2-1; TRBD2 matches 9 bases. CDR3 length: 17 amino acids. CDR1 SQVTM and CDR2 ANQGSEA come from the germline V gene. J gave up 1 base and V 6 bases, and 13 bases lay outside the gene matches. The CDR3 DNA reads TGCAGCGTGCCCCGGGGGGGCGGGAGGGGATCCTACAATGAGCAGTTCTTC. This translates into CSVPRGGGRGSYNEQFF.

This rearrangement joins TRBV23-1 to TRBJ1-5; D call uncertain. TRBV23-1 is marked as an open reading frame, function uncertain. Between the trimmed V and J ends, which lost 7 bases and 3 bases, there was a span of 13 bases. The CDR3 is 14 residues long. For the CDR3, the DNA is TGCGCCAGCACTCCCTCGCGTTTCAATCAGCCCCAGCATTTT. Translation gives CASTPSRFNQPQHF.

This clone was detected only once. The CDR3 DNA follows: TGTGCCAGCAGCTACAACCGGGACAGTAATCAGCCCCAGCATTTT. It specifies CASSYNRDSNQPQHF. This chain joins TRBV2 and TRBJ1-5; 7 bases line up with TRBD1. CDR1 and CDR2 from the germline V gene are SNHLY and FYNNEI. V lost 6 bases to trimming and J lost 4 bases; unmatched junction nucleotides: 9. This CDR3 is 15 amino acids long.

J is TRBJ2-7 and V is TRBV28; D remains ambiguous. From germline, CDR1 is MDHEN and CDR2 SYDVKM. CDR3 length: 14 residues. Trimming took off 6 bases at V and 1 base at J, with 13 bases between the two ends. The CDR3 reads CASRPIGRSYEQYF. In DNA, the CDR3 is TGTGCCAGCAGGCCCATCGGCAGGTCCTACGAGCAGTACTTC.